The 13 T cell receptor beta chains presented below share a single source sample, sequenced in a study of blood T cell repertoires in COVID-19 (TCRdb year 2020). Libraries were made using the immunoSEQ multiplex PCR assay. TCRdb holds this immuneACCESS table with in-frame rearrangements only. Some clones are missing; in checked studies, unresolved V genes explain under half, and the rest has no known cause. The sample yields fewer than 500,000 clones; around 91% were counted once. The top ten hold 1% to 1.3% of the sample. The sequenced sample was PBMCs or T cells enriched from blood (not recorded which). Every receptor here comes from a man younger than 45 who had recovered from COVID-19.

The chain combines TRBV28 with TRBJ1-1, with D possibly TRBD1 on 6 matching bases. Germline CDR1 and CDR2: MDHEN and SYDVKM. CDR3 length equals 14 residues. Trimming took off 3 bases at V and 10 bases at J, with 18 bases between the two ends. The CDR3, as DNA: TGTGCCAGCAGTTTCCTTCGAGAGGGGACATCAGCTTTCTTT. It specifies CASSFLREGTSAFF.

The table lists this clone with a count of one. CDR3 sequence reads: CASSAGVRQPYTF. The CDR3 DNA reads as TGTGCCAGCAGTGCGGGTGTCAGGCAGCCTTACACCTTC. The rearrangement links TRBV28 to TRBJ1-2, with unresolved D. Germline V gene sequence: CDR1 MDHEN, CDR2 SYDVKM. V dropped 5 bases and J dropped 11 bases, with 18 bases sitting between them. This CDR3 has 13 residues.

CDR3 DNA: TGTGCCAGCAGTTCTCGCAAGTGGGGCGGAGAGACCCAGTACTTC. Residues: CASSSRKWGGETQYF. This chain uses TRBV28 with TRBJ2-5; tentatively, D is TRBD1 (5 bases). CDR1 and CDR2 from the germline V gene are MDHEN and SYDVKM. V lost 4 bases to trimming and J lost 4 bases, with 16 bases between them. This CDR3 comprises 15 residues.

The gene calls are TRBV7-9 and TRBJ2-1; perhaps TRBD1 as D (5 bases). Looked up from germline, CDR1 is SEHNR and CDR2 is FQNEAQ (reference sequence). The CDR3 sequence is 17 residues long. Trimming took off 1 base at V and 4 bases at J, with 17 bases between the two ends. The CDR3 DNA is TGTGCCAGCAGCTTAGAGTTGGATGGGGCCGTGTACAATGAGCAGTTCTTC. It encodes CASSLELDGAVYNEQFF.

The V gene is TRBV28, the J gene TRBJ1-1, with a weak D call TRBD1 (5 bases). The germline CDR1 and CDR2 sequences are MDHEN and SYDVKM. Trimming removed 6 bases at V and 10 bases at J, with 15 bases between. This CDR3 has 12 residues. The CDR3 region is CASRGPSGGAFF. The CDR3 bases are TGTGCCAGCAGGGGCCCCTCGGGGGGAGCTTTCTTT. The variable domain in full, completed from reference TRBV28 and TRBJ1-1, reads DVKVTQSSRYLVKRTGEKVFLECVQDMDHENMFWYRQDPGLGLRLIYFSYDVKMKEKGDIPEGYSVSREKKERFSLILESASTNQTSMYLCASRGPSGGAFFGQGTRLTVV.

J is TRBJ1-1 and V is TRBV18, with D unresolved. The CDR3 length is 13 residues. The germline V and J ends were trimmed by 4 bases and 0 bases, with 6 bases remaining between them. Germline CDR1 is KGHSH and CDR2 is LQKENI. The CDR3 spells CASSQTLNTEAFF. The CDR3 DNA reads TGTGCCAGCTCACAGACTTTGAACACTGAAGCTTTCTTT.

V is TRBV6-1 and J is TRBJ1-2; the match to TRBD1 covers 8 bases. Losses at the gene ends were 0 bases for V and 3 bases for J; bases not matched to a gene: 6. The CDR3 spans 16 residues. Germline V gene sequence: CDR1 MNHNS, CDR2 SASEGT. The CDR3 sequence: CASSEARAGGYYGYTF. CDR3 sequence (DNA): TGTGCCAGCAGTGAAGCGAGGGCAGGGGGCTACTATGGCTACACCTTC.

The CDR3 sequence: CASSPPTSRYEQYF. The CDR3 nucleotides are TGTGCCAGCTCACCACCGACTAGCCGGTACGAGCAGTACTTC. The chain links TRBV18 to TRBJ2-7, with 7 bases fitting TRBD2. Trimming at V came to 0 bases and at J to 4 bases, leaving 3 bases not matched to a gene. The CDR3 runs to 14 residues. Per the germline V gene, CDR1 is KGHSH and CDR2 is LQKENI.

The chain has TRBV5-1 and TRBJ1-1; D perhaps matches TRBD1 (5 bases). The germline V and J ends were trimmed by 0 bases and 4 bases, with 13 bases remaining between them. The CDR3 contains 15 residues. The germline V gene has CDR1 SGHRS and CDR2 YFSETQ. The CDR3 sequence is CASSLAGGRGTEAFF. DNA of the CDR3: TGCGCCAGCAGCTTGGCCGGGGGGAGGGGCACTGAAGCTTTCTTT.

This clone was seen just once. The chain has TRBV5-1 and TRBJ2-1; D remains unclear. CDR3 size: 13 residues. From germline, CDR1 is SGHRS and CDR2 YFSETQ. The germline V and J ends were trimmed by 0 bases and 2 bases, with 3 bases remaining between them. CDR3 region: CASSLGPYNEQFF. The CDR3 DNA sequence: TGCGCCAGCAGCTTGGGGCCCTACAATGAGCAGTTCTTC. Complete variable domain (other parts from reference TRBV5-1 and TRBJ2-1): KAGVTQTPRYLIKTRGQQVTLSCSPISGHRSVSWYQQTPGQGLQFLFEYFSETQRNKGNFPGRFSGRQFSNSRSEMNVSTLELGDSALYLCASSLGPYNEQFFGPGTRLTVL.

This clone was seen just once. The chain has TRBV12-3 or TRBV12-4 and TRBJ1-2, with a weak D call TRBD1 (6 bases). The CDR3 sequence is 12 residues long. V was shortened by 5 bases and J by 5 bases, with 9 bases between the two germline ends. CDR3 nucleotide sequence: TGTGCCAGCAGTCCACAGGGTTATGGCTACACCTTC. Protein sequence: CASSPQGYGYTF.

The chain couples TRBV6-5 to TRBJ1-5; D is unclear. The germline V gene has CDR1 MNHEY and CDR2 SVGAGI. The V gene lost 5 bases and the J gene lost 13 bases, with 18 bases spanning the gap. CDR3 length equals 13 residues. CDR3 sequence: CASSIAPWASQHF. The CDR3 DNA reads as TGTGCCAGCAGTATTGCTCCGTGGGCCTCACAGCATTTT.

The rearrangement uses TRBV28 and TRBJ2-5; no reliable D call. Trimming pared 3 bases from V and 7 bases from J, leaving 12 bases between. Germline CDR1 is MDHEN and CDR2 is SYDVKM. CDR3 length: 13 amino acids. The chain's CDR3 is CASSLSLVRTQYF. The CDR3 nucleotides are TGTGCCAGCAGTTTGAGTCTGGTTAGGACCCAGTACTTC.